A selection of T cell receptor beta chains follows, all from one sample in a study of blood T cell repertoires in COVID-19. The protocol was immunoSEQ multiplex PCR, while the TCRdb copy is restricted to in-frame clones and leaves out a portion. This table has under 95,000 clones, about 85% appearing once. The source material was peripheral blood. These receptors were taken from a woman aged 80 or older with COVID-19, enrolled during active disease. The CDR3 runs from the conserved cysteine through the conserved F or W. The D gene is left open where the match is weak. Expanded clones are given a class, and other clones once, few, many or no size at all.

NA,TRBJ1-2,TRBV29-1,NA,CSVAGVGNYGYTF,TGCAGCGTTGCGGGGGTCGGGAACTATGGCTACACCTTC
NA,TRBJ2-5,TRBV5-6,TRBD1,CASYFWDRAQTQYF,TGTGCCAGCTATTTTTGGGACAGGGCGCAGACCCAGTACTTC
NA,TRBJ2-3,TRBV5-8,TRBD2,CASALAGTDTQYF,TGTGCCAGCGCTCTAGCGGGCACAGATACGCAGTATTTT
NA,TRBJ2-5,TRBV4-2,TRBD2,CASSQERRAGGPSRETQYF,TGTGCCAGCAGCCAAGAGCGGCGAGCGGGGGGGCCTAGCAGAGAGACCCAGTACTTC
NA,TRBJ2-5,TRBV20-1,NA,CSAPLGETQYF,TGCAGTGCCCCACTAGGGGAGACCCAGTACTTC
few,TRBJ2-3,TRBV11-1,NA,CASSLQGGADTQYF,TGTGCCAGCAGCTTACAGGGAGGTGCAGATACGCAGTATTTT
NA,TRBJ1-2,TRBV5-4,NA,CASSLRQALYGYTF,TGTGCCAGCAGCTTGCGGCAGGCTCTCTATGGCTACACCTTC
NA,TRBJ1-2,TRBV28,TRBD1,CASSNSGTGYGYTF,TGTGCCAGCAGCAACTCCGGGACAGGCTATGGCTACACCTTC
NA,TRBJ1-1,TRBV3-1/TRBV3-2,NA,CASSPHEGTWEAFF,TGTGCCAGCAGCCCCCACGAAGGGACTTGGGAAGCTTTCTTT
NA,TRBJ2-7,TRBV3-1/TRBV3-2,NA,CASSQVPASHEQYF,TGTGCCAGCAGCCAAGTACCGGCTAGCCACGAGCAGTACTTC
few,TRBJ2-7,TRBV28,TRBD2,CASSGLAGVYEQYF,TGTGCCAGCAGTGGACTAGCGGGAGTCTACGAGCAGTACTTC
NA,TRBJ1-6,TRBV5-1,NA,CASRDDSNSPLHF,TGCGCCAGCCGCGACGACAGCAATTCACCCCTCCACTTT
NA,TRBJ2-5,TRBV7-2,NA,CASSLGPKRKTQYF,TGTGCCAGCAGCTTAGGCCCTAAGAGAAAGACCCAGTACTTC
NA,TRBJ2-1,TRBV19,NA,CASKRAMGDEQFF,TGTGCCAGTAAGCGGGCCATGGGGGATGAGCAGTTCTTC
NA,TRBJ2-3,TRBV25-1,NA,CASSDTGRTDTQYF,TGTGCCAGCAGTGACACAGGGCGCACAGATACGCAGTATTTT
NA,TRBJ2-5,TRBV18,NA,CASSRDSYQETQYF,TGTGCCAGCTCAAGAGACTCGTACCAAGAGACCCAGTACTTC
NA,TRBJ1-6,TRBV18,NA,CASSPRGQSETRF,TGTGCCAGCTCACCAAGGGGCCAGTCTGAGACGAGGTTT
NA,TRBJ1-1,TRBV10-2,NA,CASKEARVAFF,TGCGCCAGCAAAGAGGCCAGGGTGGCTTTCTTT
NA,TRBJ1-2,TRBV9,TRBD1,CASSLQGAGGYTF,TGTGCCAGCAGCTTACAGGGGGCAGGTGGCTACACCTTC
NA,TRBJ2-7,TRBV29-1,TRBD2,CSVGREALGEQYF,TGCAGCGTTGGCCGGGAGGCACTCGGCGAGCAGTACTTC
NA,TRBJ2-3,TRBV10-1,NA,CASSGNLEADTQYF,TGCGCCAGCAGTGGTAACCTTGAGGCGGATACGCAGTATTTT
NA,TRBJ2-1,TRBV4-3,NA,CASSQDPSSYNEQFF,TGCGCCAGCAGCCAAGACCCCTCCTCCTACAATGAGCAGTTCTTC
NA,TRBJ2-5,TRBV13,NA,CASSLLLSQETQYF,TGTGCCAGCAGCTTGTTGCTAAGTCAAGAGACCCAGTACTTC
few,TRBJ2-5,TRBV7-2,NA,CASSLWGAETQYF,TGTGCCAGCAGCTTGTGGGGCGCAGAGACCCAGTACTTC
once,TRBJ2-7,TRBV27,TRBD2,CASSTSGTVEYF,TGTGCCAGCAGTACGAGCGGGACGGTGGAGTACTTC
NA,TRBJ1-4,TRBV7-9,TRBD1,CASSPRQGRGGEKLFF,TGTGCCAGCAGCCCCCGACAGGGGCGGGGGGGTGAAAAACTGTTTTTT
NA,TRBJ2-4,TRBV7-2,NA,CASSLVVSGKNIQYF,TGTGCCAGCAGCTTAGTGGTGTCGGGCAAAAACATTCAGTACTTC
NA,TRBJ1-2,TRBV28,TRBD1,CASSLTGGAKGYTF,TGTGCCAGCAGTTTGACAGGGGGCGCTAAGGGCTACACCTTC
NA,TRBJ2-3,TRBV5-4,TRBD2,CASSFGVVRSGSTDTQYF,TGTGCCAGCAGCTTCGGAGTGGTTCGTAGCGGGAGCACAGATACGCAGTATTTT
NA,TRBJ2-5,TRBV24-1,TRBD1,CATSDSPGRTGQETQYF,TGTGCCACCAGTGACTCCCCGGGACGGACAGGACAAGAGACCCAGTACTTC
NA,TRBJ2-1,TRBV27,TRBD2,CASSSSGLAGGREQFF,TGTGCCAGCAGTTCCTCGGGACTAGCGGGGGGGCGCGAGCAGTTCTTC
NA,TRBJ2-1,TRBV6-2/TRBV6-3,TRBD2,CASSSLRGGHEQFF,TGTGCCAGCAGTTCCTTGCGGGGGGGTCATGAGCAGTTCTTC
once,TRBJ2-5,TRBV21-1,NA,CASSPQGLTGEQTQYF,TGTGCCAGCAGCCCACAGGGCCTCACAGGGGAACAGACCCAGTACTTC
NA,TRBJ2-1,TRBV3-1/TRBV3-2,TRBD1,CASKGANEQFF,TGTGCCAGCAAGGGGGCAAATGAGCAGTTCTTC
NA,TRBJ2-5,TRBV24-1,TRBD1,CATSDLTGGRETQYF,TGTGCCACCAGTGATTTGACAGGGGGCAGAGAGACCCAGTACTTC
NA,TRBJ2-5,TRBV5-8,NA,CASSPRTAGGETQYF,TGTGCCAGCAGCCCGCGGACGGCGGGCGGGGAGACCCAGTACTTC
NA,TRBJ2-7,TRBV5-1,NA,CASSPPETYEQYF,TGCGCCAGCAGCCCCCCGGAGACCTACGAGCAGTACTTC
NA,TRBJ1-5,TRBV19,TRBD1,CASSIATGLGHSNQPQHF,TGTGCCAGTAGTATAGCGACAGGGCTCGGACATAGCAATCAGCCCCAGCATTTT
NA,TRBJ2-7,TRBV11-2,TRBD2,CASSLAGGLSYEQYF,TGTGCCAGCAGCTTAGCGGGAGGCCTATCCTACGAGCAGTACTTC
NA,TRBJ2-5,TRBV6-5,TRBD1,CASRDRGETQYF,TGTGCCAGCAGGGACAGGGGAGAGACCCAGTACTTC
NA,TRBJ2-3,TRBV5-1,NA,CASSLVSGSTTDTQYF,TGCGCCAGCAGCTTGGTGTCAGGCTCAACCACAGATACGCAGTATTTT
NA,TRBJ2-3,TRBV3-1/TRBV3-2,NA,CASSVGEATQYF,TGTGCCAGCAGCGTCGGGGAAGCAACGCAGTATTTT
NA,TRBJ2-2,TRBV4-2,TRBD2,CASSQGLAELTELFF,TGTGCCAGCAGCCAGGGACTAGCGGAGCTTACGGAGCTGTTTTTT
NA,TRBJ2-3,TRBV4-2,NA,CASSQDKRSITDTQYF,TGTGCCAGCAGCCAAGATAAGCGCTCGATCACAGATACGCAGTATTTT
NA,TRBJ2-1,TRBV24-1,NA,CATSDSAGLRGEQFF,TGTGCCACCAGTGATTCGGCCGGCCTTCGGGGTGAGCAGTTCTTC
NA,TRBJ2-5,TRBV10-1,NA,CASSESAGFSGRKQETQYF,TGCGCCAGCAGTGAGTCCGCCGGGTTTTCGGGGAGGAAGCAAGAGACCCAGTACTTC
NA,TRBJ1-2,TRBV27,NA,CASSLYTGIGPNYGYTF,TGTGCCAGCAGTTTATATACAGGGATAGGCCCTAACTATGGCTACACCTTC
NA,TRBJ2-6,TRBV5-6,TRBD2,CASSGAGGLSGANVLTF,TGTGCCAGCAGCGGAGCGGGAGGGCTCTCTGGGGCCAACGTCCTGACTTTC
NA,TRBJ1-6,TRBV2,TRBD1,CASSEVGTGIGTPLHF,TGTGCCAGCAGTGAAGTGGGGACAGGAATAGGGACACCCCTCCACTTT
once,TRBJ2-5,TRBV5-5,NA,CASKPGLGETQYF,TGTGCCAGCAAACCGGGACTGGGAGAGACCCAGTACTTC
NA,TRBJ2-3,TRBV20-1,NA,CSASRQAADTQYF,TGCAGTGCTAGTCGGCAGGCCGCAGATACGCAGTATTTT
NA,TRBJ1-2,TRBV10-3,TRBD1,CAISSDREHGYTF,TGTGCCATCAGCTCGGACAGGGAGCATGGCTACACCTTC
NA,TRBJ2-1,TRBV6-5,TRBD2,CASSTSGGYNEQFF,TGTGCCAGCAGCACTAGCGGGGGCTACAATGAGCAGTTCTTC
NA,TRBJ2-7,TRBV2,NA,CASSEIYGQYF,TGTGCCAGCAGTGAAATATACGGGCAGTACTTC
NA,TRBJ2-7,TRBV29-1,NA,CSAANSYEQYF,TGCAGCGCGGCCAACTCCTACGAGCAGTACTTC
NA,TRBJ2-1,TRBV19,TRBD2,CASSIDPLAAIFGEQFF,TGTGCCAGTAGTATAGACCCACTAGCGGCAATTTTCGGTGAGCAGTTCTTC
NA,TRBJ2-1,TRBV7-9,TRBD2,CASSTLLAGGPNEQFF,TGTGCCAGCAGCACCTTACTAGCGGGGGGGCCGAATGAGCAGTTCTTC
NA,TRBJ1-1,TRBV6-2/TRBV6-3,TRBD1,CASSRQGGTEAFF,TGTGCCAGCAGCCGACAGGGAGGCACTGAAGCTTTCTTT
NA,TRBJ1-1,TRBV7-9,NA,CASSLRGMNTEAFF,TGTGCCAGCAGCTTACGAGGGATGAACACTGAAGCTTTCTTT
NA,TRBJ2-3,TRBV10-1,TRBD1,CASSEAGGGINTQYF,TGCGCCAGCAGTGAGGCAGGGGGCGGGATAAATACGCAGTATTTT